Listed below are T cell receptor beta chains from one sample, sequenced in a study of cytomegalovirus exposure and HLA in healthy donors. The assay was immunoSEQ multiplex PCR, and TCRdb's table has in-frame clones only and misses some. The sample lists roughly 100,000 clones, around 76% occurring once. Material for sequencing was PBMCs. Every receptor here comes from a woman in her fifties or sixties in good health and CMV-seropositive. Each CDR3 is given with its conserved first and last residue. A D gene is named only where the DNA matches it firmly. Expanded clones are given a class, and other clones once, few, many or no size at all.

cdr3_aa: CASSIVVGQGDETGELFF
cdr3_nt: TGTGCCAGTAGTATCGTCGTCGGACAGGGGGATGAAACCGGGGAGCTGTTTTTT
v_call: TRBV19
j_call: TRBJ2-2
d_call: TRBD1
clone_size: .

cdr3_aa: CASSRFIRFKGSYLNTEAFF
cdr3_nt: TGTGCCAGCAGCCGATTCATTCGTTTTAAGGGGTCCTACCTGAACACTGAAGCTTTCTTT
v_call: TRBV7-3
j_call: TRBJ1-1
d_call: .
clone_size: .

cdr3_aa: CASSARPGGIDSPLHF
cdr3_nt: TGTGCCAGCAGCGCTCGGCCAGGGGGTATTGATTCACCCCTCCACTTT
v_call: TRBV5-4
j_call: TRBJ1-6
d_call: TRBD1
clone_size: .

cdr3_aa: CASSVIEHLRHDSMETQYF
cdr3_nt: TGTGCCAGCAGTGTAATTGAGCACCTACGGCATGACAGTATGGAGACCCAGTACTTC
v_call: TRBV6-4
j_call: TRBJ2-5
d_call: .
clone_size: .

cdr3_aa: CASSLAGLGPAGYTF
cdr3_nt: TGCGCCAGCAGCTTGGCGGGGTTGGGCCCTGCGGGCTACACCTTC
v_call: TRBV5-1
j_call: TRBJ1-2
d_call: .
clone_size: .

cdr3_aa: CASNRPTTNTEAFF
cdr3_nt: TGTGCCAGTAACCGGCCTACTACGAACACTGAAGCTTTCTTT
v_call: TRBV19
j_call: TRBJ1-1
d_call: .
clone_size: few

cdr3_aa: CASSSGTGNSPLHF
cdr3_nt: TGTGCCAGTAGTTCCGGGACTGGGAATTCACCCCTCCACTTT
v_call: TRBV19
j_call: TRBJ1-6
d_call: .
clone_size: once

cdr3_aa: CVSSRQHGVNTEAFF
cdr3_nt: TGCGTCAGCAGCAGGCAACACGGAGTGAACACTGAAGCTTTCTTT
v_call: TRBV5-1
j_call: TRBJ1-1
d_call: .
clone_size: .

cdr3_aa: CASSSTETQETQYF
cdr3_nt: TGTGCCAGCAGTTCAACAGAAACCCAAGAGACCCAGTACTTC
v_call: TRBV28
j_call: TRBJ2-5
d_call: .
clone_size: .

cdr3_aa: CASSLSRGPGYGYTF
cdr3_nt: TGTGCCAGCAGTTTATCACGAGGGCCAGGCTATGGCTACACCTTC
v_call: TRBV27
j_call: TRBJ1-2
d_call: .
clone_size: .

cdr3_aa: CASSFTGTGTEAFF
cdr3_nt: TGTGCCAGCAGCTTTACAGGGACGGGGACTGAAGCTTTCTTT
v_call: TRBV7-6
j_call: TRBJ1-1
d_call: .
clone_size: few

cdr3_aa: CASSLVAGTGELFF
cdr3_nt: TGTGCCAGCAGCTTGGTCGCAGGCACCGGGGAGCTGTTTTTT
v_call: TRBV5-5
j_call: TRBJ2-2
d_call: .
clone_size: .

cdr3_aa: CASSEFSGQGANEQYF
cdr3_nt: TGTGCCAGCAGTGAATTTAGTGGACAGGGGGCGAACGAGCAGTACTTC
v_call: TRBV6-1
j_call: TRBJ2-7
d_call: TRBD1
clone_size: once

cdr3_aa: CASSFMGLAANQETQYF
cdr3_nt: TGTGCCAGCAGCTTCATGGGACTAGCGGCGAATCAAGAGACCCAGTACTTC
v_call: TRBV7-8
j_call: TRBJ2-5
d_call: TRBD2
clone_size: .

cdr3_aa: CASLENTENTGELFF
cdr3_nt: TGTGCCAGCTTGGAGAACACCGAAAACACCGGGGAGCTGTTTTTT
v_call: TRBV7-6
j_call: TRBJ2-2
d_call: .
clone_size: .

cdr3_aa: CASSLSPNLIYGYTF
cdr3_nt: TGTGCCAGCAGCCTATCGCCCAACCTCATCTATGGCTACACCTTC
v_call: TRBV11-2
j_call: TRBJ1-2
d_call: .
clone_size: .

cdr3_aa: CASSPAYGGGGRDEKLFF
cdr3_nt: TGTGCCAGCTCACCAGCCTACGGGGGAGGCGGCAGGGATGAAAAACTGTTTTTT
v_call: TRBV18
j_call: TRBJ1-4
d_call: .
clone_size: .

cdr3_aa: CASSLWRTSAGEQFF
cdr3_nt: TGTGCCAGCAGCTTATGGCGGACTAGCGCTGGTGAGCAGTTCTTC
v_call: TRBV11-1
j_call: TRBJ2-1
d_call: TRBD2
clone_size: few

cdr3_aa: CSVPTGTAYYGYTF
cdr3_nt: TGCAGCGTTCCCACCGGGACAGCTTACTATGGCTACACCTTC
v_call: TRBV29-1
j_call: TRBJ1-2
d_call: TRBD1
clone_size: .

cdr3_aa: CASRPPGQVDNEQFF
cdr3_nt: TGTGCCAGCAGACCACCGGGACAGGTGGACAATGAGCAGTTCTTC
v_call: TRBV27
j_call: TRBJ2-1
d_call: TRBD1
clone_size: .

cdr3_aa: CASTSSRGAQETQYF
cdr3_nt: TGCGCCAGCACCTCCTCGAGAGGAGCCCAAGAGACCCAGTACTTC
v_call: TRBV5-1
j_call: TRBJ2-5
d_call: .
clone_size: .

cdr3_aa: CASSFDRGQRGEKLFF
cdr3_nt: TGTGCCAGCAGCTTCGATAGGGGGCAAAGAGGTGAAAAACTGTTTTTT
v_call: TRBV11-2
j_call: TRBJ1-4
d_call: TRBD1
clone_size: .

cdr3_aa: CASRASMTEAFF
cdr3_nt: TGTGCCAGCAGGGCTTCGATGACTGAAGCTTTCTTT
v_call: TRBV6-1
j_call: TRBJ1-1
d_call: .
clone_size: .